This is a list of T cell receptor beta chains from one sample in a study of blood T cell repertoires in COVID-19. Clones were sequenced by immunoSEQ multiplex PCR, and TCRdb holds only the in-frame ones, with some missing. This repertoire shows over 150,000 clones, 88% found once; its top ten account for approximately 9%. The sequenced sample was PBMCs or T cells enriched from blood (not recorded which). Receptor source: a woman aged 18-29 years who had recovered from COVID-19. Both conserved end residues are trimmed from each CDR3. Clone size is stated in some rows and not others, as once, few, many or a class when expanded.

size,J,V,CDR3
once,TRBJ1-6,TRBV19,ASRKDSSYPSPLH
-,TRBJ1-2,TRBV30,AWSGVEGGGYT
once,TRBJ1-2,TRBV6-5,GVRGQNYGYT
-,TRBJ2-5,TRBV18,ASSAQETQY
-,TRBJ2-7,TRBV19,ASSTGTGDEQY
-,TRBJ1-6,TRBV12-5,ASGSGAKSSYNSPLH
once,TRBJ1-2,TRBV4-1,ASSQEDRGDGYT
-,TRBJ2-1,TRBV11-3,ASSSGTRNNEQF
-,TRBJ1-3,TRBV18,ASRGTASGNTIY
-,TRBJ1-2,TRBV20-1,SATANYGYT
-,TRBJ2-1,TRBV5-4,ASSGEGTSGRSYNEQF
-,TRBJ1-4,TRBV10-2,ASSEIGVEKLF
-,TRBJ2-2,TRBV11-1,ASSRTLFGNTGELF
-,TRBJ2-7,TRBV10-3,AISAGGEQY
few,TRBJ1-2,TRBV6-6,ASTSGGGNYGYT
-,TRBJ2-5,TRBV7-3,ASSFTGQETQY
-,TRBJ1-4,TRBV28,ASSFEQGKLF
-,TRBJ1-5,TRBV7-2,ASSSTSSTTAKNQPQH
-,TRBJ2-5,TRBV7-2,ASKTDRAGETQY
once,TRBJ2-5,TRBV4-2,ASSPGGVGETQY
-,TRBJ2-5,TRBV7-9,ASSLGTSAEQETQY
-,TRBJ2-1,TRBV5-8,ASSLAPGRELSYNEQF
-,TRBJ2-5,TRBV7-9,ASSPPLRETQY
-,TRBJ1-2,TRBV7-2,ASSRGQKPNYGYT
-,TRBJ1-4,TRBV9,ASSVAFEADGEKLF
-,TRBJ2-7,TRBV27,ASSLSPPGWLYEQY
-,TRBJ2-7,TRBV6-5,ASREGSSYEQY
-,TRBJ2-5,TRBV6-2/TRBV6-3,ASSFGLAEETQY
-,TRBJ1-1,TRBV7-8,ASLTSLNTEAF
-,TRBJ2-2,TRBV10-1,ASSDPPGTGEGTGELF
-,TRBJ2-7,TRBV15,ATSGEPGGRYEQY
-,TRBJ1-3,TRBV28,ASSLAGMQDTSSGNTIY
-,TRBJ1-5,TRBV5-6,ASSTRGRQPQH
-,TRBJ2-7,TRBV6-4,ASSEQGAAIHEQY
-,TRBJ1-4,TRBV7-2,ASSLVTGTGGEKLF
once,TRBJ2-7,TRBV27,ASSLGLAGGSSYEQY
once,TRBJ1-2,TRBV19,ASSRGASGYT
-,TRBJ2-5,TRBV5-4,ASSFLSGGPQETQY
-,TRBJ1-2,TRBV19,ASSVQGAEGYT
-,TRBJ2-5,TRBV28,ASSLSGRDLQETQY
-,TRBJ1-1,TRBV13,ASSLGQPNTEAF